The sample holds many counts of the clone carrying this T cell receptor (beta chain). Its antigen is still unknown. The data are from a study of T cell repertoires in cytomegalovirus infection. Findings and limits, study-wide: Dominating the ex vivo response were HLA-C-restricted CMV-specific TCR beta clonotypes.

The CDR3 runs 20 residues. Germline values: CDR1 SEHNR, CDR2 FQNEAQ (reference sequence). Germline trimming cut 5 bases from V and 2 bases from J; bases unmatched to any gene: 14. TCRdb processed the reads anew with MiXCR; each CDR3 protein has one entry. Among about 400,000 distinct CDR3 sequences listed, around a sixth were seen once. The chain couples TRBV7-9 to TRBJ2-1; 14 bases match TRBD2. The sample comprised PBMCs. The sequence came from a human donor in good health (CMV status not recorded). Some clones in this sample may be carry-over from other donors' samples. CDR3 loop: CASSPQPGLAGGGAYNEQFF. The CDR3 DNA reads as TGTGCCAGCAGCCCGCAACCAGGACTAGCGGGGGGAGGCGCCTACAATGAGCAGTTCTTC.